The entry below describes one T cell receptor beta chain. The CDR3 totals 14 residues. Germline values: CDR1 LNHDA, CDR2 SQIVND (reference sequence). V gave up 6 bases and J gave up 3 bases; unmatched junction bases: 5. The sample originates from a study of blood T cell repertoires in COVID-19. Clones were read by immunoSEQ multiplex PCR, and TCRdb kept only the in-frame ones, dropping some. Seen here are 200,000 to 300,000 clones, around 84% observed once, and the top ten hold roughly 1.4%. This sequence joins TRBV19 and TRBJ1-3, with TRBD1 matching over 7 bases. Material: peripheral blood. This receptor was identified in a woman aged 40 to 50 who had recovered from COVID-19. Written as DNA, the CDR3 is TGTGCCAGTAGCACAGGGGCCAGTGGAAACACCATATATTTT. It yields the protein CASSTGASGNTIYF.